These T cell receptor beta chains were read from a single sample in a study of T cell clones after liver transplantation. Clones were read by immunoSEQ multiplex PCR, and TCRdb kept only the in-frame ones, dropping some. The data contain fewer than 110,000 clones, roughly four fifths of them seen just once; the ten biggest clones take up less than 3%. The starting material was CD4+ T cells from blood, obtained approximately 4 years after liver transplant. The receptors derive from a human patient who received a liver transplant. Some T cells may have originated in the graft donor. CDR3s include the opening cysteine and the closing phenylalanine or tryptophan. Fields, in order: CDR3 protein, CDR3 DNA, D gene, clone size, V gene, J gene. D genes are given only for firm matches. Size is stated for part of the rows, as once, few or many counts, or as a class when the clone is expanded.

CDR3aa: CASSLRVGKYNQPQHF
CDR3nt: TGTGCCAGCAGTTTACGGGTCGGCAAGTACAATCAGCCCCAGCATTTT
d_gene: NA
abundance: NA
v_gene: TRBV28
j_gene: TRBJ1-5

CDR3aa: CASSRGGEKLFF
CDR3nt: TGTGCCAGCAGCCGAGGGGGCGAAAAACTGTTTTTT
d_gene: TRBD1
abundance: NA
v_gene: TRBV16
j_gene: TRBJ1-4

CDR3aa: CASSLGWSSGANVLTF
CDR3nt: TGTGCCAGCAGCTTAGGCTGGAGCTCTGGGGCCAACGTCCTGACTTTC
d_gene: NA
abundance: NA
v_gene: TRBV11-1
j_gene: TRBJ2-6

CDR3aa: CASSHSGTSGGAQETQYF
CDR3nt: TGCGCCAGCAGCCATTCCGGGACTAGCGGGGGGGCCCAAGAGACCCAGTACTTC
d_gene: TRBD2
abundance: NA
v_gene: TRBV4-3
j_gene: TRBJ2-5

CDR3aa: CASSLDRFQETQYF
CDR3nt: TGTGCCAGCAGCTTGGACAGATTCCAAGAGACCCAGTACTTC
d_gene: NA
abundance: NA
v_gene: TRBV7-2
j_gene: TRBJ2-5

CDR3aa: CASTSTIVYNEQFF
CDR3nt: TGTGCCAGCACTTCCACCATTGTTTACAATGAGCAGTTCTTC
d_gene: NA
abundance: NA
v_gene: TRBV28
j_gene: TRBJ2-1

CDR3aa: CASSSGKDQPQHF
CDR3nt: TGTGCCAGTAGTTCGGGTAAAGATCAGCCCCAGCATTTT
d_gene: NA
abundance: NA
v_gene: TRBV19
j_gene: TRBJ1-5

CDR3aa: CAWSLSGERYEQYF
CDR3nt: TGTGCCTGGAGTCTCTCGGGAGAAAGGTACGAGCAGTACTTC
d_gene: NA
abundance: NA
v_gene: TRBV30
j_gene: TRBJ2-7

CDR3aa: CSFEGGPNSGNTIYF
CDR3nt: TGCAGCTTCGAGGGGGGCCCAAACTCTGGAAACACCATATATTTT
d_gene: NA
abundance: NA
v_gene: TRBV29-1
j_gene: TRBJ1-3

CDR3aa: CASSLQGGNYGYTF
CDR3nt: TGTGCCAGCAGCTTACAGGGTGGAAACTATGGCTACACCTTC
d_gene: NA
abundance: NA
v_gene: TRBV7-2
j_gene: TRBJ1-2

CDR3aa: CASSRQLDSYEQYF
CDR3nt: TGTGCCAGCTCACGGCAACTTGACTCCTACGAGCAGTACTTC
d_gene: NA
abundance: NA
v_gene: TRBV18
j_gene: TRBJ2-7

CDR3aa: CASSSRDRSYEQYF
CDR3nt: TGCGCCAGCAGCAGCCGGGACAGGTCCTACGAGCAGTACTTC
d_gene: TRBD1
abundance: NA
v_gene: TRBV5-1
j_gene: TRBJ2-7

CDR3aa: CASSHPGADTQYF
CDR3nt: TGTGCCAGCAGCCACCCAGGGGCAGATACGCAGTATTTT
d_gene: NA
abundance: few
v_gene: TRBV6-6
j_gene: TRBJ2-3

CDR3aa: CASTTSGQGKREQYF
CDR3nt: TGTGCCAGCACTACATCTGGGCAGGGGAAGAGGGAGCAGTACTTC
d_gene: NA
abundance: NA
v_gene: TRBV27
j_gene: TRBJ2-7

CDR3aa: CASSPRRDYSYEQYF
CDR3nt: TGTGCCAGCAGCCCTCGCCGGGACTATTCCTACGAGCAGTACTTC
d_gene: TRBD2
abundance: NA
v_gene: TRBV9
j_gene: TRBJ2-7

CDR3aa: CASSSDRGPTYEQYF
CDR3nt: TGTGCCAGCAGTTCCGACAGGGGGCCGACCTACGAGCAGTACTTC
d_gene: TRBD1
abundance: NA
v_gene: TRBV27
j_gene: TRBJ2-7

CDR3aa: CASKGSNQPQHF
CDR3nt: TGTGCCAGTAAAGGAAGCAATCAGCCCCAGCATTTT
d_gene: NA
abundance: NA
v_gene: TRBV19
j_gene: TRBJ1-5

CDR3aa: CASSSPNTGELFF
CDR3nt: TGTGCCAGCAGCTCACCGAACACCGGGGAGCTGTTTTTT
d_gene: NA
abundance: once
v_gene: TRBV7-3
j_gene: TRBJ2-2

CDR3aa: CASSMGLAGASYNEQFF
CDR3nt: TGCGCCAGCAGCATGGGACTAGCGGGTGCCTCCTACAATGAGCAGTTCTTC
d_gene: TRBD2
abundance: NA
v_gene: TRBV5-1
j_gene: TRBJ2-1

CDR3aa: CSVSGVPTDTQYF
CDR3nt: TGCAGCGTTAGCGGGGTCCCCACAGATACGCAGTATTTT
d_gene: TRBD2
abundance: NA
v_gene: TRBV29-1
j_gene: TRBJ2-3

CDR3aa: CASSPWTGGSYNEQFF
CDR3nt: TGTGCCAGCAGCCCCTGGACAGGGGGCTCCTACAATGAGCAGTTCTTC
d_gene: TRBD1
abundance: NA
v_gene: TRBV14
j_gene: TRBJ2-1

CDR3aa: CASSVVGATGANVLTF
CDR3nt: TGTGCCAGCAGCGTAGTCGGGGCCACTGGGGCCAACGTCCTGACTTTC
d_gene: NA
abundance: NA
v_gene: TRBV9
j_gene: TRBJ2-6

CDR3aa: CAGYRGVGGYTF
CDR3nt: TGTGCCGGATATAGAGGGGTGGGTGGCTACACCTTC
d_gene: NA
abundance: NA
v_gene: TRBV2
j_gene: TRBJ1-2